The 7 T cell receptor beta chains presented below share a single source sample, sequenced in a study of T cell responses to AZD1222 COVID-19 vaccine. Some clones are missing from TCRdb's copy, which holds only in-frame ones; the method was immunoSEQ multiplex PCR. The table has around 100,000 clones, more than 75% seen once. Specimen: peripheral blood, collected on day 0 of AZD1222 vaccination. The receptors were gathered from an adult in good health.

This chain uses TRBV7-9 with TRBJ1-3; 7 bases map to TRBD1. From germline, CDR1 is SEHNR and CDR2 FQNEAQ (reference sequence). Losses at the gene ends were 5 bases for V and 5 bases for J; bases not matched to a gene: 3. This CDR3 comprises 13 residues. This CDR3 reads CASSPTGRNTIYF. CDR3 nucleotide sequence: TGTGCCAGCAGCCCGACAGGGAGAAACACCATATATTTT.

The chain employs TRBV5-1 and TRBJ2-3; 9 nucleotides match TRBD2. V was pared by 5 bases and J by 1 base, with 8 bases of the junction left unmatched. Germline loops: CDR1 SGHRS, CDR2 YFSETQ. The CDR3 sequence is 16 residues long. The CDR3, as DNA: TGCGCCAGCAGTTTCAAACTAGCGGGCCGCACAGATACGCAGTATTTT. It translates to CASSFKLAGRTDTQYF.

This clone occurred a few times. The rearrangement links TRBV6-5 to TRBJ1-6; 7 bases align to TRBD1. Per germline, CDR1 MNHEY and CDR2 SVGAGI. CDR3 length: 15 amino acids. V lost 4 bases, J lost 3 bases, and 3 bases stayed unmatched. The DNA for the CDR3 is TGTGCCAGCAGTTCCGGACAGGACTATAATTCACCCCTCCACTTT. This codes for CASSSGQDYNSPLHF.

Regarding this clone: The same CDR3 is also encoded by other DNA sequences in this sample. The CDR3 coding sequence is TGTGCCAGCAGACAACAGGACAGGTCCCGCACCGGGGAGCTGTTTTTT. Residues: CASRQQDRSRTGELFF. The chain uses TRBV5-5 and TRBJ2-2, with 7 positions matching TRBD1. Germline trimming cut 5 bases from V and 4 bases from J; bases unmatched to any gene: 11. Germline V CDR1 and CDR2: SGHKS, YYEKEE (reference sequence). This CDR3 contains 16 residues.

The CDR3 DNA reads as TGTGCCAGCAGCCAAATCGGGGAGACAGGCGGGGAGCTGTTTTTT. Its protein is CASSQIGETGGELFF. This chain uses TRBV14 with TRBJ2-2; D might be TRBD1 (6 bases). The V gene's germline CDR1 is SGHDN and CDR2 FVKESK. There are 15 residues in the CDR3. With 2 bases removed from V and 7 bases from J, the gap between germline ends came to 14 bases.

The J gene is TRBJ1-2, the V gene TRBV7-8; D is perhaps TRBD1 (5 bases). Germline CDR1 SGHVS, CDR2 FQNEAQ. V was trimmed by 6 bases and J by 5 bases, leaving 13 bases between them. The CDR3 has 13 residues. Here the CDR3 reads CASSPDIYYGYTF. CDR3 in DNA: TGTGCCAGCAGTCCGGACATTTATTATGGCTACACCTTC.

The chain has TRBV5-1 and TRBJ2-3, with D hard to call. From germline, CDR1 is SGHRS and CDR2 YFSETQ. Trimming stripped 1 base from V and 3 bases from J, with 6 bases between. There are 13 residues in the CDR3. DNA of the CDR3: TGCGCCAGCAGCTTGTTATTAACAGATACGCAGTATTTT. It encodes CASSLLLTDTQYF.